This TCR beta chain was recorded in a study of blood T cell repertoires in COVID-19. Germline assignment: CDR1 SQVTM and CDR2 ANQGSEA. Trimming removed 7 bases from V and 3 bases from J, with 22 bases in between. The CDR3 extends over 16 amino acids. Profiling relied on immunoSEQ multiplex PCR, and the TCRdb table lists in-frame clones only, not all of them. The sample records approximately 270,000 clones, approximately 85% being singletons. The gene calls are TRBV29-1 and TRBJ2-1; no clear D. Sequences were obtained from PBMCs or T cells enriched from blood (not recorded which). The clonotype comes from a woman in her forties or fifties who had recovered from COVID-19. The CDR3 protein is CSAQVVLRTYYNEQFF. CDR3 coding DNA: TGCAGCGCCCAGGTGGTATTGCGTACCTACTACAATGAGCAGTTCTTC.